This T cell receptor (beta chain) was observed in a study of blood T cells in healthy people across ages. Regarding the study as a whole: Roughly linear declines in TCR beta diversity per million T cells occurred with age.

This clonotype turned up a few times. Its antigen remains unidentified. Then a second PCR, running roughly 7 to 11 cycles, was carried out with a sample-barcoded 5' primer and a J-beta primer mix. TCRdb ran MiXCR on the 5' RACE reads and lists one entry per CDR3 protein. The repertoire includes over 600,000 distinct CDR3 sequences, 46% of them detected once, and over 15% sits in the top ten. The sequence derives from a man older than 75 in good health. Source material: blood.

The chain's CDR3 is CSAKKTGYYNEQFF. The CDR3 nucleotides are TGCAGTGCTAAAAAGACAGGGTATTACAATGAGCAGTTCTTC. The rearrangement links TRBV20-1 to TRBJ2-1, with TRBD1 matching over 7 bases. Germline V lookup: CDR1 DFQATT, CDR2 SNEGSKA (reference sequence). The CDR3 spans 14 residues. With 4 bases clipped from V and 4 bases from J, the junction kept 7 bases outside the gene matches.